A single sample is the source of the 25 T cell receptor beta chains below, sequenced in a study of metastatic and nonmetastatic thyroid tumors (dated by TCRdb to 2019 to 2021). The library was made by PCR. TCRdb lists the instrument as Illumina HiSeq 4000. The public reads were reanalyzed by TCRdb: fastp trimming at Q25, MiXCR alignment, in-frame beta chains only. Present in this sample are roughly 5,900 clones, under 30% of which were seen just once. The top ten hold 8.5% to 14% of the sample. Before undergoing thyroid surgery, none of the patients had been given any kind of treatment. Sample: adjacent normal tissue. These receptors came from a male donor with papillary thyroid cancer or a benign thyroid nodule (not recorded which). Some clones in this sample may be carry-over from other donors' samples.

In its sample, this clone ranks as medium-sized. The chain employs TRBV20-1 and TRBJ1-5; possible D gene TRBD1, 6 bases. Germline CDR1 is DFQATT and CDR2 is SNEGSKA (reference sequence). The CDR3 covers 15 residues. V lost 0 bases and J lost 2, with 11 bases in between. The CDR3: CSARDHRAGNQPQHF. The CDR3 DNA sequence: TGCAGTGCTAGAGATCACAGGGCTGGCAATCAGCCCCAGCATTTT.

J is TRBJ2-7 and V is TRBV11-3, with D maybe TRBD1 (5 bases). This CDR3 has 13 residues. Trimming took off 5 bases at V and 2 bases at J, with 10 bases between the two ends. CDR1 is SGHNT, CDR2 YENEEA, per germline. Here the CDR3 reads CASSPTDPYEQYF. CDR3 in DNA: TGTGCCAGCAGCCCGACAGATCCCTACGAGCAGTACTTC.

Note on this clone: Other DNA sequences from this sample encode an identical CDR3 as well. The CDR3 sequence is CASSPTGNTEAFF. CDR3 nucleotide sequence: TGTGCCAGCAGTCCCACAGGTAACACTGAAGCTTTCTTT. The V call is TRBV12-3 or TRBV12-4, the J call TRBJ1-1, with a weak D call TRBD1 (5 bases). Trimming shortened V by 5 bases and J by 2 bases, and 9 bases separated the two germline ends. This CDR3 has 13 residues.

This sequence joins TRBV10-2 and TRBJ2-7; D might be TRBD2 (6 bases). The CDR3 is 13 residues long. Trimming shortened V by 11 bases and J by 3 bases, and 17 bases separated the two germline ends. Germline CDR1 is WSHSY and CDR2 is SAAADI. CDR3 amino acids: CAANDRGNYEQYF. Written as DNA, the CDR3 is TGCGCCGCCAACGATCGGGGGAACTACGAGCAGTACTTC.

This rearrangement joins TRBV11-2 to TRBJ2-1; 10 positions agree with TRBD2. This CDR3 has 16 amino acids. V was pared by 5 bases and J by 7 bases, with 11 bases of the junction left unmatched. Germline CDR1 SGHAT, CDR2 FQNNGV. The CDR3 loop is CASSDPSGSPQNEQFF. DNA for the CDR3: TGTGCCAGCAGCGACCCTAGCGGGAGTCCCCAGAATGAGCAGTTCTTC.

The chain combines TRBV12-3 or TRBV12-4 with TRBJ1-1; no definite D call. V shed 6 bases and J shed 7 bases, with 9 bases lying between them. The CDR3 has 11 amino acids. Here the CDR3 reads CASSQVIEAFF. In DNA, the CDR3 is TGTGCCAGCAGCCAGGTAATTGAAGCTTTCTTT.

Note on this clone: A much larger clone lies a single base off, so this may be a read error. Different DNA sequences within this sample yield the same CDR3. The J gene is TRBJ2-7, the V gene TRBV7-8; a possible D gene is TRBD1 (5 bases). Between the trimmed V and J ends, which lost 0 bases and 6 bases, there was a span of 12 bases. CDR3 length: 14 amino acids. Germline CDR1 SGHVS, CDR2 FQNEAQ. CDR3 coding DNA: TGTGCCAGCAGCTTAGCGTGGGATAGGGGCGAGCAGTACTTC. Residues: CASSLAWDRGEQYF.

Comments on this clone: This may be a read error, as it is one base from a much larger clone. The J gene is TRBJ2-7, the V gene TRBV11-2; TRBD1 matches at 7 bases. Germline V gives CDR1 SGHAT, CDR2 FQNNGV. J was trimmed by 0 bases and V by 1 base; bases with no gene match: 15. CDR3 length equals 19 residues. The CDR3 here is CASSLGRGWTGLLSYEQYF. The CDR3 coding sequence is TGTGCCAGCAGCTTAGGCCGAGGTTGGACAGGTCTTCTCTCCTACGAGCAGTACTTC.

V and J are TRBV6-1 and TRBJ1-3; tentative D call: TRBD1 (5 bases). This CDR3 comprises 15 residues. The V and J ends lost 5 bases and 0 bases respectively, with 11 bases between them. Germline CDR1 MNHNS, CDR2 SASEGT. This CDR3 reads CASSYIGGSGNTIYF. The CDR3 region has the DNA TGTGCCAGCAGTTATATCGGGGGCTCTGGAAACACCATATATTTT.

The chain has TRBV20-1 and TRBJ1-2, with a weak D call TRBD1 (5 bases). CDR1 and CDR2 (germline): DFQATT, SNEGSKA (reference sequence). This CDR3 is built from 12 residues. Deletions cut 3 bases from V and 1 base from J, with 6 bases between. This chain's CDR3 is CSARGGNYGYTF. The CDR3 DNA follows: TGCAGTGCTAGGGGGGGTAACTATGGCTACACCTTC.

A note on this clone: Without the conserved terminal phenylalanine or tryptophan, this CDR3 likely stems from a read error. It is unclear where the CDR3 begins or ends on the DNA, so no DNA is shown, and the CDR3 is as TCRdb lists it. This chain connects TRBV28 to TRBJ2-3; TRBD1 reflects the table's D call only, with no check against the DNA. The V gene's germline CDR1 is MDHEN and CDR2 SYDVKM. The CDR3 totals 14 residues, both ends included. CDR3 region: CASRPGPLTYTEYL.

This clone came up a few times. The genes are TRBV27 and TRBJ2-7; 7 nucleotides align to TRBD1. V lost 5 bases and J lost 0; bases outside the gene matches: 4. This CDR3 has 14 amino acids. The V gene's germline CDR1 is MNHEY and CDR2 SMNVEV (reference sequence). The CDR3: CASSPGGPSYEQYF. In DNA form, the CDR3 reads TGTGCCAGCAGTCCAGGGGGACCCTCCTACGAGCAGTACTTC.

By share, this clone ranks as medium-sized. J is TRBJ1-2 and V is TRBV6-1; TRBD1 matches 11 bases. V shed 7 bases and J 5 bases; nucleotides not matched to a gene: 6. CDR1 MNHNS and CDR2 SASEGT come from the germline V gene. The CDR3 length is 14 residues. The CDR3 sequence is CASTGDRGGYGYTF. CDR3 nucleotides: TGTGCCAGCACCGGGGACAGGGGGGGGTATGGCTACACCTTC.

The V call is TRBV9, the J call TRBJ1-2; D is uncertain. Between the trimmed V and J ends, which lost 0 bases and 0 bases, there was a span of 9 bases. This CDR3 is built from 15 residues. CDR1 SGDLS and CDR2 YYNGEE come from the germline V gene. CDR3 nucleotide sequence: TGTGCCAGCAGCGTAGTGCCGGAAACTAACTATGGCTACACCTTC. Protein product: CASSVVPETNYGYTF.

This clone was counted ten times or more. The rearrangement uses TRBV6-2 or TRBV6-3 and TRBJ1-1; D is undetermined. The CDR3 sequence is 14 residues long. The V end was cut by 0 bases, the J end by 5 bases, with 10 bases between. Germline values: CDR1 MNHEY, CDR2 SVGEGT. This CDR3 is CASSYSSGVTEAFF. As DNA, the CDR3 is TGTGCCAGCAGTTACTCCAGCGGGGTAACTGAAGCTTTCTTT.

This clone was observed a handful of times. The chain combines TRBV9 with TRBJ1-2; no definite D call. The CDR3 covers 11 residues. Germline assignment: CDR1 SGDLS and CDR2 YYNGEE. V was pared by 3 bases and J by 6 bases, with 6 bases between. This chain's CDR3 is CASSAPDGYTF. The CDR3, as DNA: TGTGCCAGCAGCGCTCCCGATGGCTACACCTTC.

This clone was detected ten times or more. The rearrangement uses TRBV27 and TRBJ2-1; D remains unclear. The germline V gene encodes CDR1 MNHEY and CDR2 SMNVEV (reference sequence). Between the trimmed V and J ends, which lost 6 bases and 5 bases, there was a span of 11 bases. The CDR3 covers 13 residues. CDR3 protein: CASSLRSNNEQFF. The CDR3 DNA reads TGTGCCAGCAGCCTACGGTCCAACAATGAGCAGTTCTTC.

In this sample, this clone turned up many times. The chain has TRBV18 and TRBJ2-1, with 11 bases matching TRBD2. Germline CDR1 and CDR2: KGHSH and LQKENI. The CDR3 has 18 residues. The V segment lost 3 bases and the J segment 1 base; nucleotides outside the gene matches: 8. In DNA, the CDR3 is TGTGCCAGCTCACCGACTAGCGGGACCCCCAGTTCCTACAATGAGCAGTTCTTC. Its protein product is CASSPTSGTPSSYNEQFF.

This clone was detected only a few times. This chain connects TRBV15 to TRBJ2-7, with TRBD2 as a possible D gene (5 bases). The germline V and J ends were trimmed by 1 base and 4 bases, with 11 bases remaining between them. Germline V gene lookup returns CDR1 LNHNV and CDR2 YYDKDF (reference sequence). The CDR3 has 14 amino acids. CDR3 coding DNA: TGTGCCACCAGCAGAGGGGAGACCCAGTACGAGCAGTACTTC. Translating gives CATSRGETQYEQYF.

The rearrangement uses TRBV20-1 and TRBJ1-1; 8 bases fit TRBD1. This CDR3 is 13 amino acids long. Germline V gene data show CDR1 as DFQATT and CDR2 as SNEGSKA (reference sequence). Trimming removed 6 bases from V and 5 bases from J; junction bases left unmatched: 8. The CDR3 coding sequence is TGCAGTGCAGCAACAGGGGGAGAGACTGAAGCTTTCTTT. It translates to CSAATGGETEAFF.

V usage is TRBV11-3 and J usage is TRBJ2-3; 10 bases are a match to TRBD1. The junction had 3 bases not matched to a gene; V was cut back by 3 bases and J by 3 bases. The CDR3 has 15 residues. From germline, CDR1 is SGHNT and CDR2 YENEEA. Here the CDR3 reads CASSFRTGGTDTQYF. DNA for the CDR3: TGTGCCAGCAGCTTCCGGACAGGGGGGACAGATACGCAGTATTTT.

This clone qualifies as medium-sized. This rearrangement joins TRBV3-1 to TRBJ1-2; TRBD1 matches 7 bases. The CDR3 has 15 amino acids. After removal of 4 bases from V and 5 bases from J, the junction contained 10 bases not matched to a gene. Germline V lookup: CDR1 LGHDT, CDR2 YNNKEL (reference sequence). The DNA for the CDR3 is TGTGCCAGCAGCCTAATCAGGGGGGGAGTGTATGGCTACACCTTC. Translating gives CASSLIRGGVYGYTF.

By share of the sample, this clone is medium-sized. The chain is built from TRBV12-3 or TRBV12-4 and TRBJ2-7; a weak D match, TRBD1 (6 bases). The CDR3 has 14 amino acids. Trimming shortened V by 6 bases and J by 0 bases, and 12 bases separated the two germline ends. CDR3 region: CASSLDRYSYEQYF. CDR3 DNA: TGTGCCAGCAGCCTTGACAGGTACTCCTACGAGCAGTACTTC.

Only a few counts were recorded for this clone. The chain couples TRBV6-1 to TRBJ2-6, with D hard to call. V gave up 3 bases and J gave up 0 bases, with 6 bases separating them. The CDR3 contains 15 residues. Germline assignment: CDR1 MNHNS and CDR2 SASEGT. CDR3 nucleotides: TGTGCCAGCAGTGATGGGGACTCTGGGGCCAACGTCCTGACTTTC. Translating it yields CASSDGDSGANVLTF.

A few counts support this clone. This chain uses TRBV18 with TRBJ1-1; D is undetermined. V was pared by 5 bases and J by 8 bases, with 15 bases between. The CDR3 is made up of 13 amino acids. In germline, CDR1 is KGHSH, CDR2 LQKENI. The CDR3 DNA is TGTGCCAGCTCAAAAAGTGACTTCGCAGAAGCTTTCTTT. Amino acids: CASSKSDFAEAFF.